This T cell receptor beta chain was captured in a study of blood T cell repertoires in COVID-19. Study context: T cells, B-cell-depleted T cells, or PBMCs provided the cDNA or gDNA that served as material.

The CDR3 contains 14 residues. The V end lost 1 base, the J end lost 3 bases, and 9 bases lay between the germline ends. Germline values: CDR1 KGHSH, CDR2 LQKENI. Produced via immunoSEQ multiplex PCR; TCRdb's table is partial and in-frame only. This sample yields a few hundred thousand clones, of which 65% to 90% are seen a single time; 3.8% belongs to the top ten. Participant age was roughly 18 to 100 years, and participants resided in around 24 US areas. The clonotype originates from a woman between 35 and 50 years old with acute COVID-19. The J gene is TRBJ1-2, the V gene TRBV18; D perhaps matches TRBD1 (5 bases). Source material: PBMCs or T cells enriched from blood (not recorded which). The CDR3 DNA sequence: TGTGCCAGCTCACCACAGGGGAGGGACTATGGCTACACCTTC. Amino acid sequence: CASSPQGRDYGYTF.